This T cell receptor (beta chain) comes out of a study of STAT5B mutations in CD4+ large granular lymphocyte leukemia. Overall study findings and caveats: The CD4+ versus CD8+ T-LGLL clonality difference may reflect limited sample size.

Concerning this clone: The target antigen is unknown.

The protocol was immunoSEQ multiplex PCR, while the TCRdb copy is restricted to in-frame clones and leaves out a portion. The sample contains about 48,000 clones, roughly two thirds of which appear only once. Germline values: CDR1 SGHRS, CDR2 YFSETQ. The V end lost 0 bases, the J end lost 7 bases, and 8 bases lay between the germline ends. This CDR3 region has 14 residues. This TCR derives from a human donor in good health. The chain employs TRBV5-1 and TRBJ1-6; D is unresolved. Sequencing input: CD4+ T cells from blood buffy coats. CDR3 DNA sequence: TGCGCCAGCAGCTTGGGAGGACGGAATTCACCCCTCCACTTT. It codes for CASSLGGRNSPLHF.